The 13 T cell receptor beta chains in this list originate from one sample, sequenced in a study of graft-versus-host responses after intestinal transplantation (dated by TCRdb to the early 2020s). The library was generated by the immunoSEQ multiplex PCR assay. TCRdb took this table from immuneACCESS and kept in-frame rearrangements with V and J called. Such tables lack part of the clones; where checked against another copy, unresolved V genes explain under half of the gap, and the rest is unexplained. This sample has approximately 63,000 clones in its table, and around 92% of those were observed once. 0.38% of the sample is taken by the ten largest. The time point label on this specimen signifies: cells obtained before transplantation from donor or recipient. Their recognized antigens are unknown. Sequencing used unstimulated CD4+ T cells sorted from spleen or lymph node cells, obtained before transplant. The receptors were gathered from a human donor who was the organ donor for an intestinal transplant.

The CDR3 DNA sequence: TGTGCCAGCAGTCACGGGACTACGCACACCGGGGAGCTGTTTTTT. As protein: CASSHGTTHTGELFF. This chain connects TRBV6-1 to TRBJ2-2, with 7 bases matching TRBD2. The CDR3 runs to 15 residues. V dropped 5 bases and J dropped 3; count of bases not matched to a gene: 6. Germline assignment: CDR1 MNHNS and CDR2 SASEGT.

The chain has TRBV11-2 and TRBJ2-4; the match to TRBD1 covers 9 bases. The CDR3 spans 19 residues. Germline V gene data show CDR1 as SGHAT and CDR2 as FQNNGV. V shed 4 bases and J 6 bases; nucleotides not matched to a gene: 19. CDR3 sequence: CASSSLKQGASILGNIQYF. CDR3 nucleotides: TGTGCCAGCAGCTCACTTAAACAGGGGGCGAGTATACTGGGAAACATTCAGTACTTC.

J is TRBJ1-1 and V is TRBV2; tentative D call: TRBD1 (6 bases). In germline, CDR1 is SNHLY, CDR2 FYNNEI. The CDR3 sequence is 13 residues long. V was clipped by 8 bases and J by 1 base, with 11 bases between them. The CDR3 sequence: CASLRGRNTEAFF. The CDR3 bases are TGTGCCAGCCTCAGGGGAAGGAACACTGAAGCTTTCTTT. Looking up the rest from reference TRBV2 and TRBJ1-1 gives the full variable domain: EPEVTQTPSHQVTQMGQEVILRCVPISNHLYFYWYRQILGQKVEFLVSFYNNEISEKSEIFDDQFSVERPDGSNFTLKIRSTKLEDSAMYFCASLRGRNTEAFFGQGTRLTVV.

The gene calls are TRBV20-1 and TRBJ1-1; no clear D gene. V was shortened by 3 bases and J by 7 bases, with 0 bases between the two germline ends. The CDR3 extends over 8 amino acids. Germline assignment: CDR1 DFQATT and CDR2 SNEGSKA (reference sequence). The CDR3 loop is CSASEAFF. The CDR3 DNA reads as TGCAGTGCTAGTGAAGCTTTCTTT.

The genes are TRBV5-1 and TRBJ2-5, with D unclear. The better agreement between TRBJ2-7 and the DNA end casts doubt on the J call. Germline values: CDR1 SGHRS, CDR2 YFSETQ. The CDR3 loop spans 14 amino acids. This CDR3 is CASSLVAGSYEQYF. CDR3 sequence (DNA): TGCGCCAGCAGCTTGGTTGCCGGTTCCTACGAGCAGTACTTC.

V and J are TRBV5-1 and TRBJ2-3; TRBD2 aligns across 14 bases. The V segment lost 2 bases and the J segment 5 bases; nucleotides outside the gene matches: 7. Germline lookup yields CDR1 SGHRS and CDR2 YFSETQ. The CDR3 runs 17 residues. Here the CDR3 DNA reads TGCGCCAGCAGCTTCGAGACTAGCGGGGGGGCCGGAGATACGCAGTATTTT. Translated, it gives CASSFETSGGAGDTQYF.

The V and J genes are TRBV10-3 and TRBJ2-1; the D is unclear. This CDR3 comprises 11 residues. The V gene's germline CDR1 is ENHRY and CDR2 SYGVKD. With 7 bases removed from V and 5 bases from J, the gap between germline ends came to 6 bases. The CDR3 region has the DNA TGTGCCATCACCTCGGACAATGAGCAGTTCTTC. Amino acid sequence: CAITSDNEQFF.

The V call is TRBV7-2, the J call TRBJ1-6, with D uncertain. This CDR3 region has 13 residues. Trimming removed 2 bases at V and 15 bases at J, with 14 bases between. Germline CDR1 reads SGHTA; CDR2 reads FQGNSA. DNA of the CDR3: TGTGCCAGCAGCTTATCCTCCAGACCCGTCCTCCACTTT. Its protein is CASSLSSRPVLHF.

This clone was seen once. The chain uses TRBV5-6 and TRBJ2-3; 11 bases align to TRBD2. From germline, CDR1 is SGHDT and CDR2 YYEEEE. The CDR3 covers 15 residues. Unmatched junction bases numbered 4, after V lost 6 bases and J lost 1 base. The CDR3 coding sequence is TGTGCCAGCACTCAGGGACTAGCGGGCACAGATACGCAGTATTTT. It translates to CASTQGLAGTDTQYF.

This CDR3 reads CASSARTGRNEKLFF. The CDR3 region has the DNA TGTGCCAGCAGCGCCCGGACAGGGCGAAATGAAAAACTGTTTTTT. The rearrangement uses TRBV5-4 and TRBJ1-4; 8 bases line up with TRBD1. The J segment lost 5 bases and the V segment lost 4 bases, leaving 7 bases of the junction unmatched. This CDR3 is built from 15 residues. CDR1 is SGHNT, CDR2 YYREEE, per germline (reference sequence).

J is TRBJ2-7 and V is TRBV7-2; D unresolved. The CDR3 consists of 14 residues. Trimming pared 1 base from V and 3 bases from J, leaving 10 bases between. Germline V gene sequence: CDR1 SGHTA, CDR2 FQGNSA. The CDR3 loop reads CASSLVGQNYEQYF. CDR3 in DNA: TGTGCCAGCAGCTTAGTTGGGCAGAACTACGAGCAGTACTTC.

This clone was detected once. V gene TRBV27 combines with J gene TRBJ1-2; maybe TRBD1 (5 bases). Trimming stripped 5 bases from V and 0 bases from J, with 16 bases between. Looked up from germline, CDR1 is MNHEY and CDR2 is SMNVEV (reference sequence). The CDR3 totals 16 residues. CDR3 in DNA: TGTGCCAGCAGTAAAGGCCCCAGGGTGGCTAACTATGGCTACACCTTC. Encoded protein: CASSKGPRVANYGYTF.

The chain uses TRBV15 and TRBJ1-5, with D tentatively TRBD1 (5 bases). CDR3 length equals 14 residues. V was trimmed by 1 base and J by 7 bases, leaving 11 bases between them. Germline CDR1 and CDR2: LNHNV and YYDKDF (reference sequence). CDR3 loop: CATSRAGYGQPQHF. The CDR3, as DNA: TGTGCCACCAGCAGAGCAGGGTATGGGCAGCCCCAGCATTTT. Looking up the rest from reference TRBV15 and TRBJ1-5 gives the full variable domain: DAMVIQNPRYQVTQFGKPVTLSCSQTLNHNVMYWYQQKSSQAPKLLFHYYDKDFNNEADTPDNFQSRRPNTSFCFLDIRSPGLGDTAMYLCATSRAGYGQPQHFGDGTRLSIL.